A single sample is the source of the 27 T cell receptor beta chains below, sequenced in a study of shared clonotypes between healthy human individuals. TCRdb's table, derived via immunoSEQ multiplex PCR, lists solely in-frame clones and lacks some. The table includes hundreds of thousands of clones, around 77% detected once. Sequencing was done on a sample of PBMCs. Receptor source: a woman aged 40 to 50 in good health. Some clones in this sample may be carry-over from other donors' samples.

The chain employs TRBV28 and TRBJ2-1; tentative D call: TRBD2 (6 bases). Germline CDR1 is MDHEN and CDR2 is SYDVKM. The length of the CDR3 is 14 residues. The V end lost 8 bases, the J end lost 4 bases, and 15 bases lay between the germline ends. The CDR3 sequence: CASLSGVGYNEQFF. The CDR3, as DNA: TGTGCCAGCCTTTCGGGAGTGGGTTACAATGAGCAGTTCTTC.

The chain recombines TRBV12-1 with TRBJ1-5; no check of the table's D call, TRBD1, against the DNA was made. TRBV12-1 represents a pseudogene. CDR3 length: 16 residues. CDR3: CASSPNPRTGNQPQHF. CDR3 DNA sequence: TGTGCCAGCAGCCCCAATCCCCGGACAGGAAATCAGCCCCAGCATTTT.

This clone has just a few counts. The chain has TRBV28 and TRBJ1-2; D possibly corresponds to TRBD1 (5 bases). V was cut by 2 bases and J by 4 bases, with 11 bases left in between. CDR3 length: 14 amino acids. Looked up from germline, CDR1 is MDHEN and CDR2 is SYDVKM. This CDR3 reads CASSLQGSGYGYTF. The CDR3 DNA reads TGTGCCAGCAGTTTACAGGGAAGCGGCTATGGCTACACCTTC.

This clone came up many times. The chain joins TRBV28 to TRBJ1-2, with 8 bases that match TRBD1. Germline assignment: CDR1 MDHEN and CDR2 SYDVKM. V trimming: 7 bases; J trimming: 7 bases; junction bases outside the gene matches: 8. CDR3 length: 13 amino acids. The CDR3 DNA is TGTGCCAGCACGAGACAGGGGAGTGGTGGCTACACCTTC. This encodes CASTRQGSGGYTF.

This rearrangement joins TRBV7-2 to TRBJ1-5; tentative D call: TRBD1 (6 bases). The V end was cut by 1 base, the J end by 4 bases, with 11 bases between. Looked up from germline, CDR1 is SGHTA and CDR2 is FQGNSA. This CDR3 contains 15 residues. The CDR3, as DNA: TGTGCCAGCAGCTTAGGACAGGTGGAGAATCAGCCCCAGCATTTT. This translates into CASSLGQVENQPQHF. The variable domain in full, with the rest retrieved from reference TRBV7-2 and TRBJ1-5, is GAGVSQSPSNKVTEKGKDVELRCDPISGHTALYWYRQSLGQGLEFLIYFQGNSAPDKSGLPSDRFSAERTGGSVSTLTIQRTQQEDSAVYLCASSLGQVENQPQHFGDGTRLSIL.

This chain joins TRBV7-9 and TRBJ1-3; tentative D call: TRBD1 (5 bases). This CDR3 has 16 residues. V lost 5 bases to trimming and J lost 0 bases, with 14 bases between them. Germline V gives CDR1 SEHNR, CDR2 FQNEAQ (reference sequence). Here the CDR3 DNA reads TGTGCCAGCAGCCGTTTACAGGTCCTCTCTGGAAACACCATATATTTT. It translates to CASSRLQVLSGNTIYF. Drawing the rest from reference TRBV7-9 and TRBJ1-3, the complete variable domain is DTGVSQNPRHKITKRGQNVTFRCDPISEHNRLYWYRQTLGQGPEFLTYFQNEAQLEKSRLLSDRFSAERPKGSFSTLEIQRTEQGDSAMYLCASSRLQVLSGNTIYFGEGSWLTVV.

The rearrangement links TRBV27 to TRBJ2-7; 12 bases align to TRBD2. The V gene's germline CDR1 is MNHEY and CDR2 SMNVEV (reference sequence). The CDR3 sequence is 15 residues long. V shed 6 bases and J 5 bases; nucleotides not matched to a gene: 8. CDR3 region: CASSPRLAGVHEQYF. CDR3 DNA: TGTGCCAGCAGCCCACGACTAGCGGGAGTCCACGAGCAGTACTTC.

V is TRBV18 and J is TRBJ1-1, with D hard to call. The ends were cut back, 0 bases at V and 8 bases at J, with 10 bases in the middle. The CDR3 has 13 amino acids. CDR1 and CDR2 from the germline V gene are KGHSH and LQKENI. The CDR3 coding sequence is TGTGCCAGCTCACCACCGTCAGCAGAAGAAGCTTTCTTT. This sequence encodes CASSPPSAEEAFF.

For this clone: It may be a read error: a sequence one base away is much more abundant. J is TRBJ2-1 and V is TRBV7-2; D is undetermined. V was cut by 1 base and J by 4 bases, with 2 bases left in between. Per the germline V gene, CDR1 is SGHTA and CDR2 is FQGNSA. This CDR3 contains 12 residues. The CDR3 DNA follows: TGTGCCAGCAGCTTAGATTACAATGAGCAGTTCTTC. It yields the protein CASSLDYNEQFF.

This chain links TRBV5-6 with TRBJ2-3; 9 bases agree with TRBD2. Germline-derived CDR1 and CDR2 are SGHDT and YYEEEE. The V segment lost 4 bases and the J segment 10 bases; nucleotides outside the gene matches: 7. The CDR3 extends over 13 amino acids. CDR3 protein: CASSRFSGSSQYF. The CDR3 DNA follows: TGTGCCAGCAGCCGATTTAGCGGGAGTTCGCAGTATTTT.

This chain connects TRBV6-5 to TRBJ2-7; D is ambiguous. Germline V CDR1 and CDR2: MNHEY, SVGAGI. Between the trimmed V and J ends, which lost 6 bases and 5 bases, there was a span of 11 bases. The length of the CDR3 is 12 residues. CDR3 protein: CASRTSGHEQYF. For the CDR3, the DNA is TGTGCCAGCAGAACGTCAGGCCACGAGCAGTACTTC.

This clone was seen only once. The V call is TRBV25-1, the J call TRBJ2-5; no reliable D call. The DNA end favors TRBJ2-7, so the J call may be wrong. The CDR3 spans 12 residues. Germline assignment: CDR1 MGHDK and CDR2 SYGVNS. CDR3 nucleotides: TGTGCCAGCAGTGAATATAGATACGAGCAGTACTTC. Translating gives CASSEYRYEQYF.

The V and J genes are TRBV5-1 and TRBJ2-7; TRBD1 matches 8 bases. This CDR3 is built from 16 residues. V shed 0 bases and J 3 bases; nucleotides not matched to a gene: 8. Germline V gives CDR1 SGHRS, CDR2 YFSETQ. The CDR3 here is CASSLGTGGPSYEQYF. CDR3 coding DNA: TGCGCCAGCAGCTTGGGTACAGGGGGGCCAAGCTACGAGCAGTACTTC.

A note on this clone: Other DNA sequences of this sample code for an identical CDR3. This rearrangement joins TRBV18 to TRBJ2-7; 8 nucleotides line up with TRBD1. V dropped 2 bases and J dropped 2; count of bases not matched to a gene: 2. This CDR3 has 14 amino acids. Germline V lookup: CDR1 KGHSH, CDR2 LQKENI. CDR3 in amino acids: CASSPGTGAYEQYF. The CDR3 nucleotides read TGTGCCAGCTCACCAGGGACAGGAGCCTACGAGCAGTACTTC.

The gene calls are TRBV7-9 and TRBJ1-2, with a tentative D call TRBD1 (5 bases). Between the trimmed V and J ends, which lost 5 bases and 4 bases, there was a span of 8 bases. This CDR3 is 12 amino acids long. The germline gives CDR1 SEHNR, CDR2 FQNEAQ (reference sequence). The CDR3 reads CASSRDGYGYTF. The CDR3 DNA reads as TGTGCCAGCAGCAGGGACGGCTATGGCTACACCTTC.

Regarding this clone: Other DNA sequences in the sample encode the same CDR3. The DNA of the CDR3 is TGTGCCAGCAGTGCCCACCCAGGGCGGCAGCACGGGGAGCTGTTTTTT. Its translation is CASSAHPGRQHGELFF. The chain couples TRBV25-1 to TRBJ2-2, with a weak D call TRBD1 (5 bases). The germline CDR1 and CDR2 sequences are MGHDK and SYGVNS. The CDR3 extends over 16 amino acids. The V and J ends lost 4 bases and 7 bases respectively, with 19 bases between them.

This sequence joins TRBV5-4 and TRBJ2-5; TRBD2 agrees at 7 bases. Trimming took 2 bases from V and 5 from J; bases not matched to a gene: 6. This CDR3 contains 14 residues. Germline assignment: CDR1 SGHNT and CDR2 YYREEE (reference sequence). Here the CDR3 DNA reads TGTGCCAGCAGCTTAGGCGGGAGTTGGGAGACCCAGTACTTC. It codes for CASSLGGSWETQYF.

The CDR3 region is CASSLIRGAATGELFF. CDR3 DNA sequence: TGTGCCAGCAGCTTGATTCGGGGGGCGGCCACCGGGGAGCTGTTTTTT. The chain employs TRBV7-3 and TRBJ2-2, with D possibly matching TRBD2 (7 bases). The CDR3 has 16 amino acids. Germline V CDR1 and CDR2: SGHTA, FQGTGA. V was clipped by 3 bases and J by 4 bases, with 15 bases between them.

Written as DNA, the CDR3 is TGTGCCAGCAGTTTTAAAAGGGGCTCATGGCAGGGGGCCTCTGGTGAAAAACTGTTTTTT. This codes for CASSFKRGSWQGASGEKLFF. This chain links TRBV27 with TRBJ1-4; TRBD1 matches at 8 bases. The V gene end was trimmed by 3 bases and the J gene end by 7 bases; junction bases not matched to a gene: 22. The CDR3 loop spans 20 amino acids. Germline CDR1 reads MNHEY; CDR2 reads SMNVEV (reference sequence). The variable domain in full, with the rest retrieved from reference TRBV27 and TRBJ1-4, is EAQVTQNPRYLITVTGKKLTVTCSQNMNHEYMSWYRQDPGLGLRQIYYSMNVEVTDKGDVPEGYKVSRKEKRNFPLILESPSPNQTSLYFCASSFKRGSWQGASGEKLFFGSGTQLSVL.

This clone was observed a single time. The chain employs TRBV7-9 and TRBJ2-2; a possible D gene is TRBD2 (6 bases). Trimming shortened V by 3 bases and J by 4 bases, and 12 bases separated the two germline ends. The CDR3 sequence is 15 residues long. The germline V gene has CDR1 SEHNR and CDR2 FQNEAQ (reference sequence). The CDR3 nucleotides read TGTGCCAGCAGCTTCGGGGGTTCCTCCACCGGGGAGCTGTTTTTT. It encodes CASSFGGSSTGELFF.

Points on this clone: One base separates it from a far larger clone, so it is likely a read error. The rearrangement uses TRBV6-9 and TRBJ1-1; D is unclear. The CDR3 is made up of 11 amino acids. Germline CDR1 is MNHGY and CDR2 is SVAAGI. CDR3 DNA: TGTGCCAGCCACTGCCGTGACGAAGATTTCTTT. This encodes CASHCRDEDFF.

The CDR3 loop reads CASMATSGRYEQYF. In nucleotides, the CDR3 is TGTGCCAGCATGGCGACTAGCGGGAGGTACGAGCAGTACTTC. The chain links TRBV7-9 to TRBJ2-7; 13 bases match TRBD2. This CDR3 contains 14 residues. Germline V gives CDR1 SEHNR, CDR2 FQNEAQ (reference sequence). With V trimmed by 7 bases and J by 4 bases, 4 bases remained unmatched.

This clone was detected once. This rearrangement joins TRBV5-6 to TRBJ2-6, with D unresolved. This CDR3 has 15 amino acids. CDR1 SGHDT and CDR2 YYEEEE come from the germline V gene. V lost 0 bases and J lost 4, with 8 bases in between. For the CDR3, the DNA is TGTGCCAGCAGCTTGGTGTGGGTCGGGGCCAACGTCCTGACTTTC. Translation: CASSLVWVGANVLTF.

The chain recombines TRBV5-1 with TRBJ2-2; TRBD1 matches at 8 bases. CDR1 and CDR2 from the germline V gene are SGHRS and YFSETQ. The CDR3 runs to 15 residues. V lost 5 bases, J lost 3 bases, and 6 bases stayed unmatched. The CDR3 DNA is TGCGCCAGCAGGATTACAGGGGGTTACACCGGGGAGCTGTTTTTT. Translating it yields CASRITGGYTGELFF.

This clone was seen once. The gene calls are TRBV15 and TRBJ2-7, with D tentatively TRBD2 (5 bases). The CDR3 contains 13 residues. Germline-derived CDR1 and CDR2 are LNHNV and YYDKDF (reference sequence). Trimming took 0 bases from V and 7 from J, leaving 10 bases between them. The CDR3 reads CATSRDWPGEQYF. The CDR3 nucleotides read TGTGCCACCAGCAGAGATTGGCCGGGGGAGCAGTACTTC.

V is TRBV4-2 and J is TRBJ2-7, with 9 positions matching TRBD1. Germline values: CDR1 LGHNA, CDR2 YNFKEQ. Losses at the gene ends were 3 bases for V and 1 base for J; bases not matched to a gene: 10. The CDR3 spans 17 residues. CDR3 residues: CASSQGDREPTSYEQYF. Written as DNA, the CDR3 is TGTGCCAGCAGCCAGGGGGACAGGGAACCGACATCCTACGAGCAGTACTTC.

This rearrangement joins TRBV28 to TRBJ1-1; 7 bases map to TRBD1. The CDR3 is 16 residues long. With V trimmed by 3 bases and J by 12 bases, 19 bases remained unmatched. Germline V gene sequence: CDR1 MDHEN, CDR2 SYDVKM. CDR3 region: CASSFAGRRQGRMPFF. The CDR3 DNA follows: TGTGCCAGCAGTTTCGCGGGGAGACGACAGGGTAGAATGCCTTTCTTT.